This T cell receptor (beta chain) derives from a study of T cells after somatic rescue of genetic block. Germline CDR1 reads SGHAT; CDR2 reads FQNNGV. CDR3 length equals 14 residues. Germline trimming cut 2 bases from V and 6 bases from J; bases unmatched to any gene: 6. Here immunoSEQ multiplex PCR was the method, and the copy in TCRdb shows in-frame clones only, minus some. Of roughly 15,000 clones detected, approximately 72% appear once; the ten largest clones hold about 20%. The receptor comes from a boy aged 10-17 years. This rearrangement joins TRBV11-2 to TRBJ1-1, with TRBD1 matching 7 bases. The sequencing sample was made of peripheral blood mononuclear cells (PBMCs). The CDR3 nucleotides read TGTGCCAGCAGCTTACAGGGGGGGTCGGCTGAAGCTTTCTTT. This translates into CASSLQGGSAEAFF.